A selection of T cell receptor beta chains follows, all from one sample in a study of memory CD4+ T cells and cytomegalovirus serostatus. Assay: immunoSEQ multiplex PCR; the TCRdb copy retains only in-frame clones and omits some. The table records approximately 47,000 clones, just under 80% of them present only once. Input material: memory CD4+ T cells from blood. Receptor source: an adult in good health and CMV-seronegative. Each CDR3 is given with its conserved first and last residue. Fields, in order: clone size, V gene, D gene, J gene, CDR3 protein, CDR3 DNA. The D gene is left open where the match is weak. The size of a clone is reported for some rows only, either as once, few or many, or as a class for expanded clones.

>-|TRBV9|-|TRBJ1-3
CASSMLDETGNTIYF
TGTGCCAGCAGCATGCTGGACGAAACCGGAAACACCATATATTTT
>few|TRBV7-9|-|TRBJ2-3
CASSPRGPDTQYF
TGTGCCAGCAGCCCGAGGGGCCCAGATACGCAGTATTTT
>-|TRBV7-9|-|TRBJ1-2
CASSLTGTNYGYTF
TGTGCCAGCAGCTTAACAGGGACCAACTATGGCTACACCTTC
>-|TRBV7-2|-|TRBJ1-1
CASSKDSNTEAFF
TGTGCCAGCAGCAAAGACAGCAACACTGAAGCTTTCTTT
>-|TRBV5-1|-|TRBJ1-1
CASSSTVRGNTEAFF
TGCGCCAGCAGCTCGACGGTCAGGGGAAACACTGAAGCTTTCTTT
>-|TRBV7-2|-|TRBJ1-1
CASSLTENTEAFF
TGTGCCAGCAGCTTGACGGAGAACACTGAAGCTTTCTTT
>-|TRBV7-3|TRBD1|TRBJ2-7
CASSRQGSGEQYF
TGTGCCAGCAGCCGACAGGGGTCAGGCGAGCAGTACTTC
>-|TRBV15|-|TRBJ1-5
CATSRDQGRADQPQHF
TGTGCCACCAGCAGAGATCAGGGCAGGGCAGATCAGCCCCAGCATTTT
>few|TRBV4-3|TRBD1|TRBJ1-5
CASSPGQRSNQPQHF
TGCGCCAGCAGCCCGGGACAGCGTAGCAATCAGCCCCAGCATTTT
>-|TRBV19|TRBD1|TRBJ1-5
CASRRDRSNQPQHF
TGTGCCAGTAGGAGGGACAGAAGCAATCAGCCCCAGCATTTT
>-|TRBV6-6|TRBD2|TRBJ2-1
CASSPMAGVEQFF
TGTGCCAGCAGTCCCATGGCGGGGGTTGAGCAGTTCTTC
>-|TRBV7-2|-|TRBJ2-1
CASSSGRGSSYNEQFF
TGTGCCAGCAGCTCGGGGCGGGGAAGCTCCTACAATGAGCAGTTCTTC
>-|TRBV28|-|TRBJ1-1
CASSPRQGLVPANTEAFF
TGTGCCAGCAGCCCCCGCCAGGGACTCGTCCCAGCCAACACTGAAGCTTTCTTT
>-|TRBV7-3|-|TRBJ1-1
CASSFRRTDEAFF
TGTGCCAGCAGCTTCCGCCGGACGGATGAAGCTTTCTTT
>-|TRBV6-5|TRBD1|TRBJ2-7
CAGSPGQGRSYEQYF
TGTGCCGGCAGCCCCGGACAGGGGAGGTCCTACGAGCAGTACTTC
>-|TRBV7-2|-|TRBJ2-4
CASSLEGLAKNIQYF
TGTGCCAGCAGCTTAGAGGGACTAGCCAAAAACATTCAGTACTTC
>-|TRBV18|TRBD2|TRBJ2-1
CASSAGTTQHEQFF
TGTGCCAGCTCCGCCGGGACTACCCAGCATGAGCAGTTCTTC
>-|TRBV2|TRBD1|TRBJ2-5
CAVRRTRGETQYF
TGTGCCGTCCGGCGGACCAGGGGGGAGACCCAGTACTTC
>-|TRBV30|-|TRBJ2-1
CAWSDGLASSEQFF
TGTGCCTGGAGTGACGGGCTAGCGAGTAGTGAGCAGTTCTTC
>-|TRBV11-2|-|TRBJ1-2
CASSGRGREGRGYTF
TGTGCCAGCAGCGGTAGGGGCAGGGAAGGTCGCGGCTACACCTTC
>-|TRBV19|TRBD1|TRBJ1-4
CASRSQGQANEKLFF
TGTGCCAGTAGGAGCCAGGGACAGGCTAATGAAAAACTGTTTTTT
>-|TRBV2|-|TRBJ2-6
CASSEDPGQPGANVLTF
TGTGCCAGCAGTGAAGATCCAGGGCAGCCTGGGGCCAACGTCCTGACTTTC
>-|TRBV7-2|-|TRBJ2-7
CASSRRSGTASYEQYF
TGTGCCAGCAGCCGCCGGTCCGGGACGGCATCCTACGAGCAGTACTTC
>-|TRBV19|-|TRBJ1-2
CASSTQGGDGYTF
TGTGCCAGTAGTACGCAGGGAGGAGATGGCTACACCTTC
>-|TRBV5-4|TRBD1|TRBJ2-2
CASSPGTGWGTGELFF
TGTGCCAGCAGCCCCGGGACAGGTTGGGGCACCGGGGAGCTGTTTTTT
>-|TRBV19|-|TRBJ1-5
CASSIGGAVNQPQHF
TGTGCCAGTAGTATAGGAGGGGCAGTCAATCAGCCCCAGCATTTT
>once|TRBV4-2|-|TRBJ1-2
CASSAKWGDGYTF
TGTGCCAGCAGCGCAAAGTGGGGGGACGGCTACACCTTC
>-|TRBV6-6|TRBD1|TRBJ2-2
CASSWGTGDTGELFF
TGTGCCAGCAGTTGGGGGACAGGGGACACCGGGGAGCTGTTTTTT
>-|TRBV15|TRBD2|TRBJ2-2
CATSRLAGNTGELFF
TGTGCCACCAGCAGACTAGCGGGGAACACCGGGGAGCTGTTTTTT
>-|TRBV23-1|-|TRBJ1-2
CASSQGDRNYGYTF
TGCGCCAGCAGTCAGGGAGACCGTAACTATGGCTACACCTTC
>medium-sized|TRBV9|TRBD1|TRBJ1-1
CASSEGTGTEAFF
TGTGCCAGCAGCGAGGGGACAGGGACTGAAGCTTTCTTT
>-|TRBV5-8|-|TRBJ2-5
CASRVRAVETQYF
TGTGCCAGCAGGGTGCGAGCTGTTGAGACCCAGTACTTC
>-|TRBV5-1|-|TRBJ1-1
CASSLEAQLNTEAFF
TGCGCCAGCAGCTTAGAGGCGCAGCTGAACACTGAAGCTTTCTTT
>medium-sized|TRBV5-1|-|TRBJ1-2
CASSSLTEGRGYGYTF
TGCGCCAGCAGCTCCCTCACAGAGGGACGCGGCTATGGCTACACCTTC
>-|TRBV6-5|-|TRBJ2-7
CASSSLMTFSYEQYF
TGTGCCAGCAGTTCCTTGATGACCTTCTCCTACGAGCAGTACTTC
>-|TRBV7-2|-|TRBJ1-5
CASSLARHSNQPQHF
TGTGCCAGCAGCTTAGCGCGCCATAGCAATCAGCCCCAGCATTTT
>-|TRBV5-1|TRBD1|TRBJ2-7
CASSYYSIGQGQVNEQYF
TGCGCCAGCAGTTACTATTCAATCGGACAGGGGCAAGTGAACGAGCAGTACTTC
>-|TRBV6-4|-|TRBJ1-2
CASPGPQNQAGYTF
TGTGCCAGCCCAGGGCCCCAAAACCAGGCTGGCTACACCTTC
>-|TRBV6-1|-|TRBJ1-6
CASSETLGDPSPLHF
TGTGCCAGCAGTGAGACGTTGGGGGATCCTTCACCCCTCCACTTT
>-|TRBV5-4|-|TRBJ2-7
CASSQDTPGAWGEQYF
TGTGCCAGCAGCCAGGATACACCGGGGGCTTGGGGGGAGCAGTACTTC
>-|TRBV7-2|-|TRBJ2-3
CASSSRLTDTQYF
TGTGCCAGCAGCTCCCGCCTCACCGATACGCAGTATTTT
>few|TRBV5-8|-|TRBJ1-1
CASSLGIEAFF
TGTGCCAGCAGCTTAGGAATTGAAGCTTTCTTT
>-|TRBV7-3|TRBD2|TRBJ2-3
CASARGSGGSSPRDTQYF
TGTGCCAGCGCCCGAGGTAGCGGGGGGAGCTCCCCCCGGGATACGCAGTATTTT
>-|TRBV28|-|TRBJ2-1
CASPKEGTDDNEQFF
TGTGCCAGCCCCAAGGAGGGGACCGATGACAATGAGCAGTTCTTC
>-|TRBV27|-|TRBJ1-1
CASSLSRGRGEAFF
TGTGCCAGCAGTTTAAGCAGGGGTCGGGGTGAAGCTTTCTTT
>-|TRBV7-2|-|TRBJ2-3
CASSFSDLRETDTQYF
TGTGCCAGCAGCTTTAGCGATCTACGTGAGACAGATACGCAGTATTTT
>-|TRBV4-1|-|TRBJ2-7
CASSQGPGVGKQYF
TGCGCCAGCAGCCAAGGCCCTGGGGTTGGGAAGCAGTACTTC
>-|TRBV7-8|TRBD1|TRBJ2-2
CASSRDRANTGELFF
TGTGCCAGCAGCCGGGACAGGGCGAACACCGGGGAGCTGTTTTTT
>-|TRBV19|-|TRBJ1-6
CASNPTQGYSPLHF
TGTGCCAGTAATCCTACTCAGGGTTATTCACCCCTCCACTTT
>-|TRBV6-6|-|TRBJ2-5
CASSPTYQETQYF
TGTGCCAGCAGTCCTACGTACCAAGAGACCCAGTACTTC
>-|TRBV5-4|-|TRBJ1-6
CASSRGQWDSPLHF
TGTGCCAGCAGCCGGGGGCAGTGGGATTCACCCCTCCACTTT
>-|TRBV6-1|TRBD1|TRBJ1-4
CASSDEGQGVGKLFF
TGTGCCAGCAGTGACGAGGGACAGGGAGTAGGAAAACTGTTTTTT